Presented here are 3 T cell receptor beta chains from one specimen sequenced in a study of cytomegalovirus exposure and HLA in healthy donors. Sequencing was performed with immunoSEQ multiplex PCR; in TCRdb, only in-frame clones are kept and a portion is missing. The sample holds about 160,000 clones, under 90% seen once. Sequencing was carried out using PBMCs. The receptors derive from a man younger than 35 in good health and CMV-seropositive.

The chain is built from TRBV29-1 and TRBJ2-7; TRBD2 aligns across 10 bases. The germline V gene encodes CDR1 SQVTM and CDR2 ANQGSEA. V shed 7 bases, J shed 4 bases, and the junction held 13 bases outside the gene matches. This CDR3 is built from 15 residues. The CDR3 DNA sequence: TGCAGCGCCGTGCTGGGGGAGACTAGCGGGTACGAGCAGTACTTC. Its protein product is CSAVLGETSGYEQYF.

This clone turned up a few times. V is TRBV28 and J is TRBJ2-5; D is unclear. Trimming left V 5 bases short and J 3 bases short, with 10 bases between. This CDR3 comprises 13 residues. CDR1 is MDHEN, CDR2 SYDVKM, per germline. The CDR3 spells CASSTPSKETQYF. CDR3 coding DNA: TGTGCCAGCAGTACCCCGAGTAAAGAGACCCAGTACTTC.

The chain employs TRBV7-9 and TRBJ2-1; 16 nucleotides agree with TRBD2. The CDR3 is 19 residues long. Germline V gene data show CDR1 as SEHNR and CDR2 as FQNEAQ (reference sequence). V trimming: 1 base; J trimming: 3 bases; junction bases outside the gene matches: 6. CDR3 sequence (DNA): TGTGCCAGCAGCTTAGACCCGGGACTAGCGGGAGGGCACTACAATGAGCAGTTCTTC. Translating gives CASSLDPGLAGGHYNEQFF. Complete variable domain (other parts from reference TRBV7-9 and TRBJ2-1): DTGVSQNPRHKITKRGQNVTFRCDPISEHNRLYWYRQTLGQGPEFLTYFQNEAQLEKSRLLSDRFSAERPKGSFSTLEIQRTEQGDSAMYLCASSLDPGLAGGHYNEQFFGPGTRLTVL.